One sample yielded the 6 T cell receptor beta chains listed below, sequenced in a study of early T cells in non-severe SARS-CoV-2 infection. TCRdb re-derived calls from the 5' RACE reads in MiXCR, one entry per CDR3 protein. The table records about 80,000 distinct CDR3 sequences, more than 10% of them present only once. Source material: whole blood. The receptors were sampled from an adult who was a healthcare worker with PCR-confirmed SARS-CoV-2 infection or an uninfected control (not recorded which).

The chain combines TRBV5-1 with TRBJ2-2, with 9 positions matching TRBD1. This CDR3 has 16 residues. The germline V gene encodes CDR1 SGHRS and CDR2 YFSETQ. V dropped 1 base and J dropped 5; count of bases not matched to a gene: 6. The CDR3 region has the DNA TGCGCCAGCAGCTTGTTGGGGACAGGGACGACCGGGGAGCTGTTTTTT. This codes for CASSLLGTGTTGELFF.

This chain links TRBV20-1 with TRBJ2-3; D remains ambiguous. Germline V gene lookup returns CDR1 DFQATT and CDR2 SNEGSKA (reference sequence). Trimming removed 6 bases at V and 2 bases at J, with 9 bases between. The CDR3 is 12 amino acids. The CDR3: CSAVQDTDTQYF. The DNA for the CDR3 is TGCAGTGCGGTACAAGACACAGATACGCAGTATTTT.

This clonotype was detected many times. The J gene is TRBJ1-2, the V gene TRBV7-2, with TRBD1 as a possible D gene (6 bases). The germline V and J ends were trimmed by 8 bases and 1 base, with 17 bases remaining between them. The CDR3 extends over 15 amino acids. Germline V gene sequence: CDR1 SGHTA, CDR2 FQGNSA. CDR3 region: CASSDGGAINYGYTF. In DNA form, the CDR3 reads TGTGCCAGCTCGGACGGGGGGGCTATTAACTATGGCTACACCTTC.

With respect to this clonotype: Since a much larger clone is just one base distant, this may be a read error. For the CDR3, the DNA is TGCGCCAGCAGTGAGACGGCAGGGTTAGGCGGCTACACCTTC. Protein sequence: CASSETAGLGGYTF. The chain combines TRBV10-1 with TRBJ1-2, with D tentatively TRBD1 (5 bases). Germline CDR1 is WNHNN and CDR2 is SYGVQD (reference sequence). The CDR3 is made up of 14 amino acids. V was trimmed by 2 bases and J by 8 bases, leaving 15 bases between them.

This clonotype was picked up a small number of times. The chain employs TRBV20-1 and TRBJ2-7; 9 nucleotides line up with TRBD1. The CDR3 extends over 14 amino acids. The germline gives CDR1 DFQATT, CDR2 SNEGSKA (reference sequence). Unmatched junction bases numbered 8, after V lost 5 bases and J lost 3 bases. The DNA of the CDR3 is TGCAGTGCTTCCAGAGGGACAGGGAACTACGAGCAGTACTTC. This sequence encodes CSASRGTGNYEQYF.

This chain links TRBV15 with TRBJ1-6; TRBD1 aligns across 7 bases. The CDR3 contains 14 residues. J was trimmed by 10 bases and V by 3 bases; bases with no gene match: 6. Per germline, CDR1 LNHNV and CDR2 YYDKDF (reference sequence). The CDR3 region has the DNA TGTGCCACCAGCAGGGATACAGGGGTGTCACCCCTCCACTTT. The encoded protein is CATSRDTGVSPLHF.